This T cell receptor (beta chain) was captured in a study of OX40 agonist ivuxolimab in advanced cancers. With 0 bases clipped from V and 5 bases from J, the junction kept 8 bases outside the gene matches. CDR1 is SGHKS, CDR2 YYEKEE, per germline (reference sequence). This CDR3 is built from 16 residues. Blood draws occurred at baseline, cycle 4 day 1, and cycle 7 day 1. Study observations and caveats: Dose levels from 0.1 to 3.0 mg/kg saw CD4+ and CD8+ blood T cells expand clonally by week 6. Those patients achieving a partial response at 0.1-3.0 mg/kg showed among the lowest clonal expansion.

On this clone: Antigen specificity is unknown.

Profiled with immunoSEQ multiplex PCR; TCRdb holds only in-frame clones, not every one. This table holds 35,000 to 45,000 clones, 86% found once. This chain joins TRBV5-5 and TRBJ2-5, with 9 bases that match TRBD2. The input for sequencing was CD4+ or CD8+ T cells sorted from blood, taken in a trial of the OX40 agonist ivuxolimab. The sequence was obtained from an adult with an advanced solid tumor such as melanoma, head and neck, liver or kidney cancer. The CDR3 reads CASSLARASGDETQYF. The CDR3 DNA is TGTGCCAGCAGCTTGGCCAGGGCTAGCGGGGATGAGACCCAGTACTTC.